These T cell receptor beta chains were read from a single sample in a study of cytomegalovirus exposure and HLA in healthy donors. Profiled with immunoSEQ multiplex PCR; TCRdb holds only in-frame clones, not every one. The sample has 90,000 or so clones, around 84% seen once. The material sequenced was PBMCs. These TCRs come from a young man in good health and CMV-seropositive. Both conserved end residues are part of each CDR3. A D gene is named only where the DNA matches it firmly. Clone sizes are given selectively: once, few, many, or a class where the clone is expanded.

DNA: TGTGCCAGCAGTGGGACAGGGGGCTCCTACAATGAGCAGTTCTTC; CDR3: CASSGTGGSYNEQFF; J: TRBJ2-1; size: many; D: TRBD1; V: TRBV6-4
DNA: TGTGCCAGCAGCTCCGGGACAGTCTTGGGGACTTTCTTT; CDR3: CASSSGTVLGTFF; J: TRBJ1-1; size: NA; D: TRBD1; V: TRBV5-8
DNA: TGCAGCGTCGGACAGGGGAACACCGGGGAGCTGTTTTTT; CDR3: CSVGQGNTGELFF; J: TRBJ2-2; size: NA; D: TRBD1; V: TRBV29-1
DNA: TGTGCCAGCTCACCACGGGGGCAGGGACAGGGTGGGAACACTGAAGCTTTCTTT; CDR3: CASSPRGQGQGGNTEAFF; J: TRBJ1-1; size: NA; D: TRBD1; V: TRBV18
DNA: TGTGCCAGCAGTCTAGAATACGAGCAGTACTTC; CDR3: CASSLEYEQYF; J: TRBJ2-7; size: once; D: NA; V: TRBV28
DNA: TGTGCCAGCAGCCTGGGACAGGGGGCGCGGGAGACCCAGTACTTC; CDR3: CASSLGQGARETQYF; J: TRBJ2-5; size: NA; D: TRBD1; V: TRBV7-8
DNA: TGTGCCAGCAGCTTGGCCTCTAGCGGGAGGGCCAATGAGCAGTTCTTC; CDR3: CASSLASSGRANEQFF; J: TRBJ2-1; size: once; D: TRBD2; V: TRBV5-5
DNA: TGTGCCAGCAGTTTATCCCAGAATTATGGCTACACCTTC; CDR3: CASSLSQNYGYTF; J: TRBJ1-2; size: few; D: NA; V: TRBV27
DNA: TGCGCCAGCAGCCAGGACAGGGTCGGAGAGACCCAGTACTTC; CDR3: CASSQDRVGETQYF; J: TRBJ2-5; size: NA; D: TRBD1; V: TRBV4-1
DNA: TGTGCCAGTAGTTGGCGGGGAACCACAGATACGCAGTATTTT; CDR3: CASSWRGTTDTQYF; J: TRBJ2-3; size: NA; D: NA; V: TRBV19
DNA: TGTGCCAGCAGCGTATCAGGGGCGGAGGAGACCCAGTACTTC; CDR3: CASSVSGAEETQYF; J: TRBJ2-5; size: NA; D: NA; V: TRBV9
DNA: TGTGCCAGTAGTAGAACTACTAGCGGGAGTCTTAATGAGCAGTTCTTC; CDR3: CASSRTTSGSLNEQFF; J: TRBJ2-1; size: NA; D: TRBD2; V: TRBV19
DNA: TGTGCCAGCAGCATAAACAGGGAACAGCCCCAGCATTTT; CDR3: CASSINREQPQHF; J: TRBJ1-5; size: few; D: NA; V: TRBV7-9
DNA: TGTGCCAGCAGTTCTACAGGGGGAGGAGAGACCCAGTACTTC; CDR3: CASSSTGGGETQYF; J: TRBJ2-5; size: NA; D: TRBD1; V: TRBV2
DNA: TGTGCCAGTAGTCTCAGTAGCAGCAATGAGCAGTTCTTC; CDR3: CASSLSSSNEQFF; J: TRBJ2-1; size: NA; D: NA; V: TRBV19
DNA: TGTGCCAGCAGCCCTTCTAGGCACGGAGGGGATACGCAGTATTTT; CDR3: CASSPSRHGGDTQYF; J: TRBJ2-3; size: NA; D: NA; V: TRBV9
DNA: TGTGCCAGCTCACTAACCCCTCAGGGAAGCGAGCAGTACTTC; CDR3: CASSLTPQGSEQYF; J: TRBJ2-7; size: NA; D: NA; V: TRBV18
DNA: TGTGCCAGCTCACCATTTCAGCGGGAGGCTTCCGGTGAGCAGTTCTTC; CDR3: CASSPFQREASGEQFF; J: TRBJ2-1; size: NA; D: TRBD2; V: TRBV18
DNA: TGTGCCAGCAGCCTCGGGGGGTTGGCCCAGTACTTC; CDR3: CASSLGGLAQYF; J: TRBJ2-5; size: NA; D: TRBD2; V: TRBV5-6
DNA: TGTGCCAGCAGTCGGGGGGGGGCACAAGGCTACACCTTC; CDR3: CASSRGGAQGYTF; J: TRBJ1-2; size: NA; D: NA; V: TRBV28
DNA: TGTGCCTGGAATACGGGGGCGGGGGGCCGTGAAAAACTGTTTTTT; CDR3: CAWNTGAGGREKLFF; J: TRBJ1-4; size: NA; D: NA; V: TRBV30
DNA: TGTGCCAGCAGCGTAGGACTAGCGACCTACAATGAGCAGTTCTTC; CDR3: CASSVGLATYNEQFF; J: TRBJ2-1; size: NA; D: TRBD2; V: TRBV9
DNA: TGTGCCAGTAGTCAAGGGACTAGCGGGACAAACACCGGGGAGCTGTTTTTT; CDR3: CASSQGTSGTNTGELFF; J: TRBJ2-2; size: few; D: TRBD2; V: TRBV19
DNA: TGTGCCAGCAGTCCCCAGTCCTTTTATAATGAAAAACTGTTTTTT; CDR3: CASSPQSFYNEKLFF; J: TRBJ1-4; size: once; D: NA; V: TRBV6-6
DNA: TGTGCCAGCAGTTACTCGATAGGTGGCAGGGGAGAGACCCAGTACTTC; CDR3: CASSYSIGGRGETQYF; J: TRBJ2-5; size: NA; D: NA; V: TRBV6-5
DNA: TGTGCCAGCAGTTACAAAAACATGAACACTGAAGCTTTCTTT; CDR3: CASSYKNMNTEAFF; J: TRBJ1-1; size: NA; D: NA; V: TRBV6-5
DNA: TGTGCCAGTAGTTTCGACAGGGAGAGCTCTGGAAACACCATATATTTT; CDR3: CASSFDRESSGNTIYF; J: TRBJ1-3; size: NA; D: TRBD1; V: TRBV19
DNA: TGCGCCAGCAGCTCGGGACTAGCGGGAGGTTCAGAGCAGTTCTTC; CDR3: CASSSGLAGGSEQFF; J: TRBJ2-1; size: NA; D: TRBD2; V: TRBV5-1
DNA: TGTGCCAGCAGTTGGGGGGGTTCCGGGGAGCTGTTTTTT; CDR3: CASSWGGSGELFF; J: TRBJ2-2; size: NA; D: TRBD2; V: TRBV27
DNA: TGTGCCAGCAGCCCGGGGGAGGGGTTCCAAGAGACCCAGTACTTC; CDR3: CASSPGEGFQETQYF; J: TRBJ2-5; size: NA; D: TRBD2; V: TRBV7-9
DNA: TGTGCCAGCAGCGTAACTAGCGGGAGAGGTACAGATACGCAGTATTTT; CDR3: CASSVTSGRGTDTQYF; J: TRBJ2-3; size: NA; D: TRBD2; V: TRBV9
DNA: TGTGCCAGCAGTTACATCAGGGGTGCGGGCACAGATACGCAGTATTTT; CDR3: CASSYIRGAGTDTQYF; J: TRBJ2-3; size: NA; D: NA; V: TRBV6-5
DNA: TGTGCCAGCAGTACCCAGACAGGGACAGAGACCCAGTACTTC; CDR3: CASSTQTGTETQYF; J: TRBJ2-5; size: NA; D: TRBD1; V: TRBV6-5
DNA: TGTGCCAGCAGCTTAGGACTACAAGAGACCCAGTACTTC; CDR3: CASSLGLQETQYF; J: TRBJ2-5; size: NA; D: NA; V: TRBV11-2
DNA: TGTGCCAGCAGTTTACAGGGTTTTTTCTCCTACGAGCAGTACTTC; CDR3: CASSLQGFFSYEQYF; J: TRBJ2-7; size: NA; D: NA; V: TRBV28
DNA: TGTGCCAGCCAGGGGGCATTTAATAGCAATCAGCCCCAGCATTTT; CDR3: CASQGAFNSNQPQHF; J: TRBJ1-5; size: NA; D: TRBD1; V: TRBV2
DNA: TGTGCCACCCGGGACAGCTCTTTTTACGAGCAGTACTTC; CDR3: CATRDSSFYEQYF; J: TRBJ2-7; size: few; D: TRBD1; V: TRBV6-5
DNA: TGTGCCAGCAGCTTAGGGGGGGAGGCCGACAATGAGCAGTTCTTC; CDR3: CASSLGGEADNEQFF; J: TRBJ2-1; size: NA; D: NA; V: TRBV7-6
DNA: TGCGCCAGCAGCCACGACCTAGCGGCACCTGAAAAACTGTTTTTT; CDR3: CASSHDLAAPEKLFF; J: TRBJ1-4; size: NA; D: NA; V: TRBV4-1
DNA: TGTGCCAGCGGAAAACTAGCGGGTCACAATGAGCAGTTCTTC; CDR3: CASGKLAGHNEQFF; J: TRBJ2-1; size: NA; D: TRBD2; V: TRBV28
DNA: TGTGCCAGCAGTTACTCGACCAGGGGCGGTCCAGATACGCAGTATTTT; CDR3: CASSYSTRGGPDTQYF; J: TRBJ2-3; size: NA; D: NA; V: TRBV6-5
DNA: TGTGCCAGCAGCTTAGCGATAGCGGGTGGGGATGGTACGCAGTATTTT; CDR3: CASSLAIAGGDGTQYF; J: TRBJ2-3; size: NA; D: TRBD2; V: TRBV7-9
DNA: TGCAGTGCTAGAGATCCGGATGAGCAGTTCTTC; CDR3: CSARDPDEQFF; J: TRBJ2-1; size: NA; D: NA; V: TRBV20-1
DNA: TGTGCCAGCAGCTTAGGTCGACAGGACTACGAGCAGTACTTC; CDR3: CASSLGRQDYEQYF; J: TRBJ2-7; size: NA; D: NA; V: TRBV7-6
DNA: TGTGCCAGCAGTTTAGTACAGGTTACTGCTAATGAAAAACTGTTTTTT; CDR3: CASSLVQVTANEKLFF; J: TRBJ1-4; size: NA; D: NA; V: TRBV28
DNA: TGTGCCAGCAGCTCAACAGGGGTTAATGGCTACACCTTC; CDR3: CASSSTGVNGYTF; J: TRBJ1-2; size: few; D: TRBD1; V: TRBV7-2
DNA: TGTGCCAGCAGCTTAGGGCACTCTGGGGCCAACGTCCTGACTTTC; CDR3: CASSLGHSGANVLTF; J: TRBJ2-6; size: NA; D: NA; V: TRBV11-2
DNA: TGTGCCAGCAGCCTGGGACAGGTCGAGCAGTACTTC; CDR3: CASSLGQVEQYF; J: TRBJ2-7; size: once; D: TRBD1; V: TRBV7-9
DNA: TGCGCCAGCAGCCCGGGGGGGCAGGGTGAGGCTGAGCAGTTCTTC; CDR3: CASSPGGQGEAEQFF; J: TRBJ2-1; size: once; D: TRBD2; V: TRBV5-1
DNA: TGTGCCAGCAGTTTCTCCCGACACAGGACAAGGCAGCCCCAGCATTTT; CDR3: CASSFSRHRTRQPQHF; J: TRBJ1-5; size: once; D: NA; V: TRBV28
DNA: TGCGCCAGCAGCCGGGGGGCCCCCTCGGGCGAGCAGTACTTC; CDR3: CASSRGAPSGEQYF; J: TRBJ2-7; size: NA; D: NA; V: TRBV5-1
DNA: TGTGCCTGGAGTTTACAGGAGAATCAGCCCCAGCATTTT; CDR3: CAWSLQENQPQHF; J: TRBJ1-5; size: few; D: NA; V: TRBV30
DNA: TGTGCCAGCAGCCTCGACAGGGAAGGAGGACAGCCCCAGCATTTT; CDR3: CASSLDREGGQPQHF; J: TRBJ1-5; size: NA; D: TRBD1; V: TRBV7-9
DNA: TGTGCCAGCAGTTCAGGACTAGCGGGAGGGCCGGGGGACGAGCAGTACTTC; CDR3: CASSSGLAGGPGDEQYF; J: TRBJ2-7; size: NA; D: TRBD2; V: TRBV28
DNA: TGTGCCAGCAGCCAAGAAATGGGGGCAGGGCACACTGAAGCTTTCTTT; CDR3: CASSQEMGAGHTEAFF; J: TRBJ1-1; size: NA; D: NA; V: TRBV4-2